Sequencing of this T cell receptor (beta chain) was carried out in a study of T-cell memory formation after mild COVID-19. Turning to the study itself: Largely donor-specific sequence clusters came from two donors.

TCRdb redid the calling of the 5' RACE reads with MiXCR, one entry per CDR3 protein. The sample has around 300,000 distinct CDR3 sequences; approximately 14% are singletons. This CDR3 is built from 15 residues. Losses at the gene ends were 1 base for V and 3 bases for J; bases not matched to a gene: 6. Germline V gene lookup returns CDR1 DFQATT and CDR2 SNEGSKA (reference sequence). This sequence was found in a man aged 18 to 30 who had mild COVID-19 (a few samples of this study predate the infection). Cell type and time point are not known. Source material: PBMCs or a T cell subset sorted from them (not recorded which). The rearrangement uses TRBV20-1 and TRBJ2-4, with 7 bases identical to TRBD2. In DNA form, the CDR3 reads TGCAGTGCTAGAGCGCTCGGACTAGTCAAAAACATTCAGTACTTC. Translating gives CSARALGLVKNIQYF.